These 32 T cell receptor beta chains share one sample of origin, sequenced in a study of naive and memory T cell subsets. Whole blood, 2.5 ml, came from adult healthy volunteers. Reverse transcription of blood and skin TCR RNA was primed at alpha and beta constant regions. TCRdb reanalysed the 5' RACE reads using MiXCR and keeps one entry per CDR3 protein. The data contain approximately 24,000 distinct CDR3 sequences, roughly 25% of them singletons. The receptors here all came from a female donor in good health.

This clonotype was observed at least ten times. The rearrangement uses TRBV6-5 and TRBJ2-3; perhaps TRBD1 as D (6 bases). Trimming took 5 bases from V and 2 from J, leaving 11 bases between them. The CDR3 has 14 amino acids. Germline V gives CDR1 MNHEY, CDR2 SVGAGI. The CDR3 loop reads CASSHGQTTDTQYF. CDR3 in DNA: TGTGCCAGCAGTCACGGACAGACCACAGATACGCAGTATTTT.

This clonotype appeared many times. The chain has TRBV29-1 and TRBJ2-5, with TRBD1 matching 11 bases. J gave up 6 bases and V 3 bases, and 3 bases lay outside the gene matches. Germline lookup yields CDR1 SQVTM and CDR2 ANQGSEA. The CDR3 extends over 13 amino acids. DNA of the CDR3: TGCAGCGTTGAGGGACAGGGGGTGAAGACCCAGTACTTC. It encodes CSVEGQGVKTQYF. Drawing the rest from reference TRBV29-1 and TRBJ2-5, the complete variable domain is SAVISQKPSRDICQRGTSLTIQCQVDSQVTMMFWYRQQPGQSLTLIATANQGSEATYESGFVIDKFPISRPNLTFSTLTVSNMSPEDSSIYLCSVEGQGVKTQYFGPGTRLLVL.

In its sample, this clonotype was seen many times. The rearrangement links TRBV18 to TRBJ1-2; 10 positions agree with TRBD1. Germline-derived CDR1 and CDR2 are KGHSH and LQKENI. The CDR3 runs 15 residues. The ends lost 3 bases at V and 8 bases at J; junction bases unmatched: 9. This CDR3 reads CASSPGQGPIGGYTF. The CDR3, as DNA: TGTGCCAGCTCACCGGGACAGGGGCCCATTGGGGGCTACACCTTC.

The CDR3, as DNA: TGTGCTAGTGGTTTTGGTGGGGCCGCCAGAGAGACCCAGTACTTC. Its protein product is CASGFGGAARETQYF. V is TRBV12-5 and J is TRBJ2-5; maybe TRBD1 (5 bases). V was clipped by 3 bases and J by 4 bases, with 15 bases between them. Looked up from germline, CDR1 is LGHNT and CDR2 is FRNRAP. CDR3 length equals 15 residues.

This clonotype occurred once. The chain carries TRBV20-1 and TRBJ2-3; 8 positions match TRBD2. Germline CDR1 and CDR2: DFQATT and SNEGSKA (reference sequence). The CDR3 has 13 residues. The trim removed 3 bases at V and 7 bases at J, leaving 6 bases unmatched. The chain's CDR3 is CSARLRGAHTQYF. For the CDR3, the DNA is TGCAGTGCTAGGCTGCGGGGGGCCCATACGCAGTATTTT.

This clonotype is labeled as medium-sized. The CDR3 region has the DNA TGCGCCAGCAGCTTGGATCCGAACACTGAAGCTTTCTTT. Amino acids: CASSLDPNTEAFF. This chain uses TRBV5-1 with TRBJ1-1; D is unclear. V was trimmed by 0 bases and J by 1 base, leaving 4 bases between them. Per germline, CDR1 SGHRS and CDR2 YFSETQ. This CDR3 spans 13 amino acids.

This clonotype occurred a few times. The rearrangement joins TRBV20-1 to TRBJ1-3, with D possibly TRBD1 on 5 matching bases. Germline V lookup: CDR1 DFQATT, CDR2 SNEGSKA (reference sequence). The V end lost 3 bases, the J end lost 2 bases, and 11 bases lay between the germline ends. This CDR3 region has 14 residues. In DNA, the CDR3 is TGCAGTGCTAGGGTCGGGGGGGCTGGAAACACCATATATTTT. It yields the protein CSARVGGAGNTIYF.

This clonotype has ten or more counts. The chain has TRBV7-2 and TRBJ1-1; 10 bases align to TRBD1. There are 14 residues in the CDR3. Germline lookup yields CDR1 SGHTA and CDR2 FQGNSA. J lost 11 bases, V lost 5 bases, and 11 bases had no gene match. The DNA of the CDR3 is TGTGCCAGCAGCCAGAGACAGGGGGCAATGGGGGCTTTCTTT. Its protein product is CASSQRQGAMGAFF.

This clonotype is labeled medium-sized. This chain connects TRBV6-6 to TRBJ2-3; the match to TRBD2 covers 11 bases. The ends lost 2 bases at V and 5 bases at J; junction bases unmatched: 12. The length of the CDR3 is 18 residues. Germline V gives CDR1 MNHNY, CDR2 SVGAGI (reference sequence). CDR3 sequence: CASSYPLDSGGALDTQYF. The CDR3 DNA reads TGTGCCAGCAGTTACCCCCTCGATAGCGGGGGGGCCTTAGATACGCAGTATTTT.

This clonotype was recorded a few times. The chain joins TRBV29-1 to TRBJ2-7; D is tentatively TRBD1 or TRBD2 (5 bases each). The CDR3 is 12 residues long. In germline, CDR1 is SQVTM, CDR2 ANQGSEA. V lost 6 bases and J 3 bases, leaving 12 bases between the germline ends. The CDR3 region is CSVGDQNYEQYF. The CDR3, as DNA: TGCAGCGTCGGGGACCAGAACTACGAGCAGTACTTC.

The chain couples TRBV5-1 to TRBJ2-5, with unresolved D. The length of the CDR3 is 11 residues. CDR1 is SGHRS, CDR2 YFSETQ, per germline. Trimming left V 2 bases short and J 7 bases short, with 6 bases between. CDR3 amino acids: CASSFHGTQYF. The CDR3 DNA follows: TGCGCCAGCAGCTTCCATGGGACCCAGTACTTC.

This clonotype was found many times. This sequence joins TRBV15 and TRBJ2-5, with D possibly being TRBD1 (5 bases). Germline CDR1 reads LNHNV; CDR2 reads YYDKDF (reference sequence). The germline V and J ends were trimmed by 1 base and 1 base, with 13 bases remaining between them. The CDR3 runs 16 residues. CDR3 nucleotide sequence: TGTGCCACCAGCAGAGGTGGGGCAGGCGTCCAAGAGACCCAGTACTTC. The encoded protein is CATSRGGAGVQETQYF.

This clonotype showed up just a few times. This chain connects TRBV20-1 to TRBJ1-1; 10 bases are shared with TRBD1. V trimming: 5 bases; J trimming: 4 bases; junction bases outside the gene matches: 10. The CDR3 sequence is 15 residues long. Germline V gene data show CDR1 as DFQATT and CDR2 as SNEGSKA (reference sequence). The CDR3 protein is CSAGAGQGLSTEAFF. In nucleotides, the CDR3 is TGCAGTGCTGGGGCGGGACAGGGGTTGAGCACTGAAGCTTTCTTT.

This clonotype is medium-sized in the sample. V is TRBV7-2 and J is TRBJ2-1; a possible D gene is TRBD1 (6 bases). Trimming removed 0 bases at V and 10 bases at J, with 10 bases between. The CDR3 extends over 13 amino acids. Germline V gene data show CDR1 as SGHTA and CDR2 as FQGNSA. As DNA, the CDR3 is TGTGCCAGCAGCTTAGCGGGACAAGGCGAGCAGTTCTTC. Translating gives CASSLAGQGEQFF.

In this sample, this clonotype is medium-sized (0.01 to 0.1%). CDR3 bases: TGTGCCAGCAGCGCCGGGACTCACTACAATGAGCAGTTCTTC. Residues: CASSAGTHYNEQFF. The J gene is TRBJ2-1, the V gene TRBV11-1; D might be TRBD2 (6 bases). The V end lost 5 bases, the J end lost 3 bases, and 11 bases lay between the germline ends. The CDR3 totals 14 residues. The germline CDR1 and CDR2 sequences are SGHAT and FQDESV (reference sequence).

The chain is built from TRBV6-5 and TRBJ1-1, with 9 bases matching TRBD1. From germline, CDR1 is MNHEY and CDR2 SVGAGI. J was trimmed by 10 bases and V by 6 bases; bases with no gene match: 9. The length of the CDR3 is 13 residues. CDR3 sequence: CASRHRDRERAFF. The DNA for the CDR3 is TGTGCCAGCAGACATCGGGACAGGGAACGAGCTTTCTTT.

Ten or more counts support this clonotype. V is TRBV29-1 and J is TRBJ2-7, with D perhaps assigned TRBD1 or TRBD2 (5 bases each). The CDR3 is made up of 14 amino acids. The V gene lost 4 bases and the J gene lost 4 bases, with 17 bases spanning the gap. Germline values: CDR1 SQVTM, CDR2 ANQGSEA. CDR3 bases: TGCAGCGTTGGGGGGTTGAATAGCGCTTACGAGCAGTACTTC. Its translation is CSVGGLNSAYEQYF.

V is TRBV6-1 and J is TRBJ2-7; TRBD1 is a possible D gene (5 bases). The CDR3 is made up of 14 amino acids. The germline V gene encodes CDR1 MNHNS and CDR2 SASEGT. V was trimmed by 0 bases and J by 3 bases, leaving 9 bases between them. Here the CDR3 reads CASSEAIRGYEQYF. The CDR3 region has the DNA TGTGCCAGCAGTGAAGCGATAAGGGGCTACGAGCAGTACTTC.

By its share, this clonotype is medium-sized. The chain is built from TRBV4-2 and TRBJ2-2; TRBD2 matches at 9 bases. Germline CDR1 LGHNA, CDR2 YNFKEQ. The CDR3 sequence is 16 residues long. J was trimmed by 7 bases and V by 2 bases; bases with no gene match: 8. The CDR3 sequence is CASSQIGGGAGGELFF. CDR3 sequence (DNA): TGTGCCAGCAGCCAAATCGGCGGGGGGGCTGGCGGGGAGCTGTTTTTT.

The V and J genes are TRBV6-2 or TRBV6-3 and TRBJ2-3; TRBD2 matches at 7 bases. The CDR3 is 15 residues long. Germline assignment: CDR1 MNHEY and CDR2 SVGEGT. The trim removed 7 bases at V and 1 base at J, leaving 8 bases unmatched. CDR3 in amino acids: CASKSSSGGTDTQYF. The CDR3 DNA reads as TGTGCCAGCAAATCGTCTAGCGGTGGCACAGATACGCAGTATTTT.

The chain employs TRBV5-1 and TRBJ1-6; 7 bases agree with TRBD1. The CDR3 is 15 amino acids. V shed 3 bases, J shed 7 bases, and the junction held 7 bases outside the gene matches. Germline CDR1 SGHRS, CDR2 YFSETQ. CDR3 nucleotide sequence: TGCGCCAGCAGCTACGACAGGGTTGGCAATTCACCCCTCCACTTT. Translation: CASSYDRVGNSPLHF.

This clonotype was recorded many times. The gene calls are TRBV20-1 and TRBJ2-5; the D gene is possibly TRBD2 (5 bases). The CDR3 is 14 amino acids. Germline V gives CDR1 DFQATT, CDR2 SNEGSKA (reference sequence). Trimming shortened V by 0 bases and J by 3 bases, and 11 bases separated the two germline ends. The CDR3 loop reads CSAREPSPEETQYF. In DNA form, the CDR3 reads TGCAGTGCTAGAGAGCCTAGCCCGGAAGAGACCCAGTACTTC.

In this sample, this clonotype turned up many times. The chain is built from TRBV20-1 and TRBJ2-3; TRBD2 matches 11 bases. Looked up from germline, CDR1 is DFQATT and CDR2 is SNEGSKA (reference sequence). This CDR3 is built from 14 residues. The ends lost 6 bases at V and 4 bases at J; junction bases unmatched: 6. The CDR3 here is CSAVTSGSADTQYF. The CDR3 DNA reads TGCAGTGCAGTTACTAGCGGGAGTGCAGATACGCAGTATTTT.

This clonotype was seen more than once but under ten times. The chain couples TRBV6-5 to TRBJ2-5, with 9 positions matching TRBD2. The V segment lost 5 bases and the J segment 4 bases; nucleotides outside the gene matches: 5. The CDR3 is made up of 14 amino acids. CDR1 and CDR2 (germline): MNHEY, SVGAGI. CDR3 loop: CASSQRGERETQYF. The CDR3 coding sequence is TGTGCCAGCAGTCAGCGGGGGGAGAGAGAGACCCAGTACTTC.

This chain uses TRBV29-1 with TRBJ2-7; perhaps D is TRBD1 or TRBD2 (6 bases each). Germline V gives CDR1 SQVTM, CDR2 ANQGSEA. V lost 6 bases to trimming and J lost 5 bases, with 14 bases between them. The CDR3 has 12 residues. The CDR3 sequence: CSVVGGRDEQYF. CDR3 sequence (DNA): TGCAGCGTCGTCGGGGGCCGAGACGAGCAGTACTTC.

This clonotype appeared once. This chain uses TRBV11-2 with TRBJ2-1; 8 bases align to TRBD2. Germline V CDR1 and CDR2: SGHAT, FQNNGV. This CDR3 comprises 14 residues. J was trimmed by 10 bases and V by 5 bases; bases with no gene match: 10. The CDR3 nucleotides are TGTGCCAGCAGCCTAGGACTAGCTGGGGCGGAGCAGTTCTTC. This sequence encodes CASSLGLAGAEQFF.

A word on this clonotype: One end of the junction does not line up with germline, which may come from a read error. The chain joins TRBV20-1 to TRBJ2-1; 10 nucleotides agree with TRBD2. The CDR3 consists of 15 residues. The germline V gene encodes CDR1 DFQATT and CDR2 SNEGSKA (reference sequence). The CDR3: CSTKREGRDMDDQFF. CDR3 coding DNA: TGCAGTACCAAGCGGGAGGGACGAGATATGGATGATCAGTTCTTC.

This clonotype has at least ten counts. The V call is TRBV29-1, the J call TRBJ2-7; 7 positions match TRBD2. Unmatched junction bases numbered 3, after V lost 4 bases and J lost 0 bases. This CDR3 comprises 13 residues. Germline lookup yields CDR1 SQVTM and CDR2 ANQGSEA. CDR3 sequence (DNA): TGCAGCGTTGCGGGGGGAAACTCCTACGAGCAGTACTTC. Translation: CSVAGGNSYEQYF.

By share, this clonotype ranks as medium-sized. V and J are TRBV27 and TRBJ1-1, with D uncertain. The germline gives CDR1 MNHEY, CDR2 SMNVEV (reference sequence). V was cut by 1 base and J by 11 bases, with 8 bases left in between. This CDR3 comprises 11 residues. The CDR3 DNA reads as TGTGCCAGCAGTTTATACGGAAGGGCTTTCTTT. Protein product: CASSLYGRAFF.

J is TRBJ2-3 and V is TRBV5-1; D gene uncertain. The germline V gene encodes CDR1 SGHRS and CDR2 YFSETQ. The CDR3 spans 12 residues. The V and J ends lost 3 bases and 5 bases respectively, with 7 bases between them. The CDR3: CASSSQEDTQYF. The CDR3 nucleotides read TGCGCCAGCAGCTCCCAGGAAGATACGCAGTATTTT. Combining the CDR3 with reference TRBV5-1 and TRBJ2-3 gives the whole variable domain KAGVTQTPRYLIKTRGQQVTLSCSPISGHRSVSWYQQTPGQGLQFLFEYFSETQRNKGNFPGRFSGRQFSNSRSEMNVSTLELGDSALYLCASSSQEDTQYFGPGTRLTVL.

This clonotype showed up many times. The rearrangement links TRBV29-1 to TRBJ2-3, with 8 bases aligning to TRBD2. The length of the CDR3 is 14 residues. The germline gives CDR1 SQVTM, CDR2 ANQGSEA. V lost 4 bases to trimming and J lost 1 base; unmatched junction nucleotides: 4. The CDR3 region is CSVVGGGRTDTQYF. CDR3 nucleotide sequence: TGCAGCGTTGTAGGCGGGGGGCGCACAGATACGCAGTATTTT.

The genes are TRBV4-3 and TRBJ2-5; possibly TRBD2 for D (6 bases). V dropped 1 base and J dropped 0 bases, with 24 bases sitting between them. Germline V gene sequence: CDR1 LGHNA, CDR2 YSLEER. This CDR3 has 20 amino acids. The CDR3 DNA follows: TGCGCCAGCAGCCAAGGGGCGGAGGGTTCGACTAGACAGTACCAAGAGACCCAGTACTTC. Translating gives CASSQGAEGSTRQYQETQYF.